This is a list of T cell receptor beta chains from one sample in a study of CD8 T cells in ankylosing spondylitis. TCRdb called the 5' RACE reads again in MiXCR, with one record for every CDR3 protein. The top ten hold approximately 3.7% of the sample, which has hundreds of thousands of distinct CDR3 sequences, about 20% seen once. Sequencing input: blood, either unsorted or a sorted T cell fraction (not recorded which). Source of these receptors: a female donor with ankylosing spondylitis or in good health (not recorded which). Each CDR3 is given with its conserved first and last residue. Each record gives: J gene, clone size, V gene, D gene, CDR3 protein, CDR3 DNA. D genes are given only for firm matches. The size entry is marked missing in some rows and otherwise reads once, few, many or a size class.

TRBJ1-2 . TRBV12-3/TRBV12-4 . CASSSGMPSYGYTF TGTGCCAGCAGTTCAGGGATGCCCTCTTATGGCTACACCTTC
TRBJ1-2 . TRBV12-3/TRBV12-4 . CASRPYKGLGYGYTF TGTGCCAGCAGGCCTTATAAAGGGCTAGGCTATGGCTACACCTTC
TRBJ2-1 few TRBV20-1 TRBD2 CSAPPPGLVHNEQFF TGCAGTGCTCCCCCCCCTGGACTAGTTCACAATGAGCAGTTCTTC
TRBJ1-5 few TRBV5-6 TRBD1 CASSSGTGNQPQHF TGTGCCAGCAGCTCCGGGACAGGGAATCAGCCCCAGCATTTT
TRBJ2-5 many TRBV20-1 TRBD2 CSADQAGGETQYF TGCAGTGCTGACCAAGCGGGAGGAGAGACCCAGTACTTC
TRBJ2-7 . TRBV9 . CASSPLVSNYEQYF TGTGCCAGCAGCCCACTAGTCTCAAACTACGAGCAGTACTTC
TRBJ2-5 many TRBV29-1 TRBD2 CSVEGTSGRYEETQYF TGCAGCGTTGAAGGGACTAGCGGGAGATATGAGGAGACCCAGTACTTC
TRBJ2-7 few TRBV7-8 . CASSLVGVEQYF TGTGCCAGCAGCCTGGTTGGAGTCGAGCAGTACTTC
TRBJ2-4 . TRBV11-2 . CASSLDPSGNIQYF TGTGCCAGCAGCTTAGATCCGAGCGGCAACATTCAGTACTTC
TRBJ2-1 . TRBV5-4 . CASSLWDSGSHEQFF TGTGCCAGCAGTCTTTGGGACAGCGGGAGCCATGAGCAGTTCTTC
TRBJ2-7 . TRBV20-1 . CSAEDGSSYEQYF TGCAGTGCCGAAGACGGTAGCTCCTACGAGCAGTACTTC
TRBJ2-1 many TRBV5-1 . CASSLAPRREEFF TGCGCCAGCAGCTTGGCGCCTAGGAGGGAGGAGTTCTTC
TRBJ2-3 few TRBV6-6 . CASSYSQGSTSTDTQYF TGTGCCAGCAGTTACTCTCAGGGCTCGACTAGCACAGATACGCAGTATTTT
TRBJ2-1 . TRBV12-3/TRBV12-4 TRBD2 CASSLRQGGSNEQFF TGTGCCAGCAGTTTGAGGCAGGGAGGGAGCAATGAGCAGTTCTTC
TRBJ2-3 . TRBV6-1 . CASSRDPSTDTQYF TGTGCCAGCAGTCGGGACCCTAGCACAGATACGCAGTATTTT
TRBJ2-5 . TRBV5-6 . CASSLAGGSLETQYF TGTGCCAGCAGCTTGGCAGGGGGGTCCCTGGAGACCCAGTACTTC
TRBJ2-3 few TRBV20-1 . CSAILLGDTQYF TGCAGTGCTATCCTTCTCGGAGATACGCAGTATTTT
TRBJ2-5 . TRBV9 . CASSVATRRQETQYF TGTGCCAGCAGCGTAGCGACAAGGCGACAAGAGACCCAGTACTTC
TRBJ2-3 . TRBV28 TRBD2 CASSNYGTSGPTDTQYF TGTGCCAGCAGCAACTATGGGACTAGCGGACCCACAGATACGCAGTATTTT
TRBJ2-7 few TRBV20-1 TRBD1 CSARGGTGNEQYF TGCAGTGCTAGAGGAGGGACAGGGAACGAGCAGTACTTC
TRBJ2-5 few TRBV4-3 . CASSQEGGEAWETQYF TGCGCCAGCAGCCAAGAAGGGGGGGAAGCTTGGGAGACCCAGTACTTC
TRBJ2-5 few TRBV5-5 . CASRSADRAQETQYF TGTGCCAGCAGATCTGCAGACAGAGCCCAAGAGACCCAGTACTTC
TRBJ2-1 . TRBV28 TRBD2 CASCSLAGYNEQFF TGTGCCAGCTGCTCCCTAGCGGGGTACAATGAGCAGTTCTTC
TRBJ2-2 . TRBV5-1 . CASSLRLSGASGTGELFF TGCGCCAGCAGCTTACGATTGAGTGGGGCTTCGGGCACCGGGGAGCTGTTTTTT
TRBJ2-2 . TRBV27 TRBD1 CASSFTRDRRELFF TGTGCCAGCAGTTTCACCCGGGACAGGAGGGAGCTGTTTTTT
TRBJ2-7 . TRBV10-3 TRBD2 CTISEGGSAHEQYF TGTACCATCAGTGAAGGCGGGAGTGCCCACGAGCAGTACTTC